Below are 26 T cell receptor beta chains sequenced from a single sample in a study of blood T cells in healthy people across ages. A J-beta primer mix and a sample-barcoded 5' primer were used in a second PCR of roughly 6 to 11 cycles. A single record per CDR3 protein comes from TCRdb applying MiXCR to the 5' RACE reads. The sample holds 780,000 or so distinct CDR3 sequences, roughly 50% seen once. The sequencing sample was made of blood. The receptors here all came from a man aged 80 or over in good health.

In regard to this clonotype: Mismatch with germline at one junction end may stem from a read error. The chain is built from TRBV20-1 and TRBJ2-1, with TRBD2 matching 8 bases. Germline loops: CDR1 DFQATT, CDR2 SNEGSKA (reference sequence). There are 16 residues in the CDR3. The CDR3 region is CSARVGAGEGYDEQFF. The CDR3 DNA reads TGCAGTGCTAGAGTGGGAGCGGGAGAAGGCTACGATGAGCAGTTCTTC.

The CDR3: CASSQGWGLQETQYF. Written as DNA, the CDR3 is TGTGCCAGCAGCCAAGGTTGGGGGCTCCAAGAGACCCAGTACTTC. The chain recombines TRBV14 with TRBJ2-5; a weak D match, TRBD1 (6 bases). Germline CDR1 SGHDN, CDR2 FVKESK. The CDR3 runs 15 residues. V was trimmed by 1 base and J by 1 base, leaving 10 bases between them.

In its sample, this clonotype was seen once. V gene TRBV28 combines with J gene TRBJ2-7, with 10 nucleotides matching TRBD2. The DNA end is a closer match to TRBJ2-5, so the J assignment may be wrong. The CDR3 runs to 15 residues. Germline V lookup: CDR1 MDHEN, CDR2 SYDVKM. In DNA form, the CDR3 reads TGTGCCAGCAGTTCCGGAGCGGGAGGGTTTGAGACCCAGTACTTC. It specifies CASSSGAGGFETQYF.

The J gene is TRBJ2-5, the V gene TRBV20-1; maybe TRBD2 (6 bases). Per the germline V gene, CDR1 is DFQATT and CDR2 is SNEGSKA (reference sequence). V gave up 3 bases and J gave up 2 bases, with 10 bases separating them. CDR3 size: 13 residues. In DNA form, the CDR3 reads TGCAGTGCTAGCCGGGACTGGCAAGAGACCCAGTACTTC. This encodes CSASRDWQETQYF.

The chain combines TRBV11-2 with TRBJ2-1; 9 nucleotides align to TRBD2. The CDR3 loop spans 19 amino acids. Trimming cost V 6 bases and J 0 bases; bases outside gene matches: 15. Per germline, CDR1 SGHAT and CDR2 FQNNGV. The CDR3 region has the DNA TGTGCCAGCAGTAGGAGAGGGCTAGCGGGGCGCTTCTCCTACAATGAGCAGTTCTTC. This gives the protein CASSRRGLAGRFSYNEQFF. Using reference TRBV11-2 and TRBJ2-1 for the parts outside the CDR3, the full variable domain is EAGVAQSPRYKIIEKRQSVAFWCNPISGHATLYWYQQILGQGPKLLIQFQNNGVVDDSQLPKDRFSAERLKGVDSTLKIQPAKLEDSAVYLCASSRRGLAGRFSYNEQFFGPGTRLTVL.

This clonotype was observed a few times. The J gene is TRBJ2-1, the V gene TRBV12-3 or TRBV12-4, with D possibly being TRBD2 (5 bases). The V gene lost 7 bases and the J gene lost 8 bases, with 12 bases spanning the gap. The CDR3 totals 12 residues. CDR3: CASKTTSYEQFF. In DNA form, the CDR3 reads TGTGCCAGCAAAACCACTAGTTATGAGCAGTTCTTC.

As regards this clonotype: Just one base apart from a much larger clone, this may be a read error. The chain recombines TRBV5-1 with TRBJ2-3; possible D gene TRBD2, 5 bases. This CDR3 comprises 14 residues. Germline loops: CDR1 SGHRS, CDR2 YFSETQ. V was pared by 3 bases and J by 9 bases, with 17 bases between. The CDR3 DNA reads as TGCGCCAGCAGCTGGGTCCACCTTAGGGAGACGCAGTATTTT. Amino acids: CASSWVHLRETQYF.

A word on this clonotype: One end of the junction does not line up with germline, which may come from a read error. The CDR3 region has the DNA TGCGGCGTTCGCCGGGACAGGGATACAGATACGCAGTATTTT. Translating gives CGVRRDRDTDTQYF. The chain joins TRBV29-1 to TRBJ2-3; the match to TRBD1 covers 9 bases. This CDR3 comprises 14 residues. Per germline, CDR1 SQVTM and CDR2 ANQGSEA.

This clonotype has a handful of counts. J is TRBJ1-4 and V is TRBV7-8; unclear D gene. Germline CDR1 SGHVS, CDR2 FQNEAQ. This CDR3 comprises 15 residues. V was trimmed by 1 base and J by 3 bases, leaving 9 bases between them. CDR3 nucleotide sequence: TGTGCCAGCAGCTTAGTTCCCGGGGCTAATGAAAAACTGTTTTTT. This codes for CASSLVPGANEKLFF.

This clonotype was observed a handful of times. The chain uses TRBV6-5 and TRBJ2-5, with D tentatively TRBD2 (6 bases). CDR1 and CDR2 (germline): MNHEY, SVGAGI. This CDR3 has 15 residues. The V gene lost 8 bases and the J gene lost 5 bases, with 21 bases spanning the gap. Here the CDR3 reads CASALTGLLGETQYF. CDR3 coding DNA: TGTGCCAGCGCGCTCACGGGACTCCTGGGGGAGACCCAGTACTTC.

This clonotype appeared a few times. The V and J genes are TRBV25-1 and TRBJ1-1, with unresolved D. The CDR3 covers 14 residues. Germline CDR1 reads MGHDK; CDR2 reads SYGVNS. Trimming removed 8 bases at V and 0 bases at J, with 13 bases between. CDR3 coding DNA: TGTGCCAGCCGACCTTTGCGGGTGAACACTGAAGCTTTCTTT. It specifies CASRPLRVNTEAFF.

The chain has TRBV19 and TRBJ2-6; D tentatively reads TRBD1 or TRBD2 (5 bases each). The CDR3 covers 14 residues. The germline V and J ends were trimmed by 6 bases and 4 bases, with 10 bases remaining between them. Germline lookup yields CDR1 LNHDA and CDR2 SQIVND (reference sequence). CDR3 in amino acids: CASSAGTGANVLTF. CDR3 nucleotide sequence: TGTGCCAGTAGCGCAGGGACCGGGGCCAACGTCCTGACTTTC.

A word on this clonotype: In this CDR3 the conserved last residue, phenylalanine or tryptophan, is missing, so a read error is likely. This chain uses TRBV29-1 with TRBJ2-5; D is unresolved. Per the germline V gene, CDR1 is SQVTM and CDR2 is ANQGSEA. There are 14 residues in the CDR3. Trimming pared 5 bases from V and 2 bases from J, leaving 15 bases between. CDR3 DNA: TGCAGCGTTCGTTCCCGAGCCGCACAAGAGACCCAGTACCTC. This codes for CSVRSRAAQETQYL.

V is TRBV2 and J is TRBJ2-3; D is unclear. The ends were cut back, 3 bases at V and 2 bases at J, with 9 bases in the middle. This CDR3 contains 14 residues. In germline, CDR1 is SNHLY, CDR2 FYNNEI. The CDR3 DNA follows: TGTGCCAGCAGTGATGGGCAATACACAGATACGCAGTATTTT. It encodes CASSDGQYTDTQYF.

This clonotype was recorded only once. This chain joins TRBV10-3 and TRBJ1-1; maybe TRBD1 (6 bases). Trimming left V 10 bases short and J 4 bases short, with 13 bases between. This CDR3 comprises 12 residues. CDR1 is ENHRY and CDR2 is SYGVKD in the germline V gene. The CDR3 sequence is CATRTGRTEAFF. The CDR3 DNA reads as TGTGCCACGAGAACAGGGCGCACTGAAGCTTTCTTT.

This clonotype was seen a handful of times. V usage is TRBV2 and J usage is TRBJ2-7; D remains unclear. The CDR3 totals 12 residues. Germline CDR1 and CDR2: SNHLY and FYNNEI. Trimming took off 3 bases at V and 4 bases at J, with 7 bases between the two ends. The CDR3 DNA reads TGTGCCAGCAGTGAGAGAAGTTACGAGCAGTACTTC. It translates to CASSERSYEQYF.

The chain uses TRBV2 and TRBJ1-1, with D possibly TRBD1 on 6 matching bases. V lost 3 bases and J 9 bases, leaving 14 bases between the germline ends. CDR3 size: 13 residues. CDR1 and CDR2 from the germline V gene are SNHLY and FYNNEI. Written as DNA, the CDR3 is TGTGCCAGCAGTGAGGAGGGGAGGGGGAAAGCTTTCTTT. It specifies CASSEEGRGKAFF.

The CDR3 spells CASSIQGSSNSPLHF. In DNA, the CDR3 is TGTGCCAGCAGTATTCAGGGTAGCTCTAATTCACCCCTCCACTTT. The chain recombines TRBV2 with TRBJ1-6; possibly TRBD1 for D (5 bases). This CDR3 contains 15 residues. Germline CDR1 is SNHLY and CDR2 is FYNNEI. Trimming took 5 bases from V and 6 from J, leaving 14 bases between them.

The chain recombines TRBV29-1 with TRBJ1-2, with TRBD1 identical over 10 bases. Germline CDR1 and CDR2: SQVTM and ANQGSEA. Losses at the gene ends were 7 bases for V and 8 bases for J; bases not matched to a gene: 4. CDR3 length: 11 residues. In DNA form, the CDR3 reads TGCAGCGCCGGGACAGGGGACGGCTACACCTTC. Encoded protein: CSAGTGDGYTF. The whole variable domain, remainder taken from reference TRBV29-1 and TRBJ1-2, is SAVISQKPSRDICQRGTSLTIQCQVDSQVTMMFWYRQQPGQSLTLIATANQGSEATYESGFVIDKFPISRPNLTFSTLTVSNMSPEDSSIYLCSAGTGDGYTFGSGTRLTVV.

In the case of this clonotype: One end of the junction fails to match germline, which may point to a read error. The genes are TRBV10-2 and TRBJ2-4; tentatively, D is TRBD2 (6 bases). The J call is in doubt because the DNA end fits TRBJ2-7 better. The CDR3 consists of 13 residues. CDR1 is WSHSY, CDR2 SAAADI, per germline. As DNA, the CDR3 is TGTGCCAGCAGAGGCGGACTAAATTACGAGCAGTACTTC. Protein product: CASRGGLNYEQYF.

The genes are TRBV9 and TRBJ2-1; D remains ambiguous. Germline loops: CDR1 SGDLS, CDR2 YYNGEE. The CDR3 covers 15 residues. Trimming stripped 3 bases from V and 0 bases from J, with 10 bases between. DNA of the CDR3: TGTGCCAGCAGCGCGGACGGTAGCTCCTACAATGAGCAGTTCTTC. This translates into CASSADGSSYNEQFF. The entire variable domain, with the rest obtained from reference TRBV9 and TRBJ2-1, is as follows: DSGVTQTPKHLITATGQRVTLRCSPRSGDLSVYWYQQSLDQGLQFLIQYYNGEERAKGNILERFSAQQFPDLHSELNLSSLELGDSALYFCASSADGSSYNEQFFGPGTRLTVL.

The CDR3 DNA sequence: TGTGCCAGCAGTTCCTCGCGGGCAGCGACAAGGTTTAATGAGCAGTACTTC. Residues: CASSSSRAATRFNEQYF. This sequence joins TRBV28 and TRBJ2-4, with D perhaps matching TRBD2 (5 bases). Germline CDR1 reads MDHEN; CDR2 reads SYDVKM. There are 17 residues in the CDR3. Trimming left V 4 bases short and J 13 bases short, with 29 bases between.

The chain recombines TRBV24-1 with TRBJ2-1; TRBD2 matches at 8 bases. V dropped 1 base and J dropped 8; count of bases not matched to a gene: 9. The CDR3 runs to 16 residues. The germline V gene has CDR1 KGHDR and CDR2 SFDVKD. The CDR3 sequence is CATSDLAAGERHEQFF. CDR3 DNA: TGTGCCACCAGTGATTTAGCAGCGGGAGAGCGTCATGAGCAGTTCTTC.

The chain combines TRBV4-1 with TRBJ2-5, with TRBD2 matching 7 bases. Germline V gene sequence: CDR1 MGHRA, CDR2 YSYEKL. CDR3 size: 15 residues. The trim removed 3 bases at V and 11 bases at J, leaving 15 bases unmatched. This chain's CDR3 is CASSQSGVAYNEQYF. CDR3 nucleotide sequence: TGCGCCAGCAGCCAGAGCGGGGTAGCCTACAATGAGCAGTACTTC.

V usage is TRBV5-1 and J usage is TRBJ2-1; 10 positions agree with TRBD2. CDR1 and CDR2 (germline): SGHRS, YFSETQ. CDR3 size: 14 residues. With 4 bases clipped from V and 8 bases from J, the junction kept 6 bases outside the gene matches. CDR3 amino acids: CASSLEREGDEQFF. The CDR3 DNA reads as TGCGCCAGCAGCCTCGAGCGGGAGGGCGATGAGCAGTTCTTC.

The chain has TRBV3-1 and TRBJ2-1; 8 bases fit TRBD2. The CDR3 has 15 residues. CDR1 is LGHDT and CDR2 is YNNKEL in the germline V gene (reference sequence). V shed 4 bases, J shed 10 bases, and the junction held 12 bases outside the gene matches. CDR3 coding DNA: TGTGCCAGCAGCCGTGCTAGCGGGCTACAGCAAGAGCAGTTCTTC. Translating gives CASSRASGLQQEQFF.